The clone carrying this T cell receptor beta chain appeared once. The data derive from a study of shared T cell receptors in the human thymus. The method was immunoSEQ multiplex PCR; TCRdb's version includes in-frame clones alone and lacks a portion of them. The table shows about 660,000 clones, with 70% to 90% occurring only once. These data were also reused for a study on human thymus T cells. That paper states: Corrective surgery for congenital heart defects was being performed on the healthy Finnish infants who served as donors. Resected material from corrective heart surgery provided the thymus tissue analysed. Repertoires sampled from thymus and blood appeared biased in V and J gene usage. Unrelated individuals had highly overlapping thymic repertoires, as reported in related research.

The sequence was obtained from a boy in the first two years of life with a congenital heart defect. Sequenced sample: thymocytes.

CDR3 sequence reads: CASSFGETYRGHYEKLFF. The CDR3 DNA reads TGTGCCAGCAGTTTCGGGGAGACTTACAGGGGGCATTATGAAAAACTGTTTTTT. The chain uses TRBV28 and TRBJ1-4; 9 nucleotides agree with TRBD1. Trimming cost V 3 bases and J 6 bases; bases outside gene matches: 14. CDR3 length equals 18 residues. Germline CDR1 MDHEN, CDR2 SYDVKM.